This is a list of T cell receptor beta chains from one sample in a study of early stage breast cancer tumors. The table came from immunoSEQ multiplex PCR; TCRdb's copy has only in-frame clones and leaves some out. The sample contains 70,000 or so clones, more than 70% of which appear only once. Sequenced sample: blood. The receptors here all came from a person in their forties with breast cancer. Each CDR3 is given with its conserved first and last residue. D genes are given only for firm matches. Not every row has a clone size; where given, it reads once, few, many or a size class.

CASSQRSVKGGNYGYTF,TGCGCCAGCAGCCAGAGAAGCGTCAAGGGAGGGAACTATGGCTACACCTTC,TRBJ1-2,-,-,TRBV4-1
CASSEGSSRRGTQYF,TGCGCCAGCAGTGAGGGTTCCTCCCGGCGAGGGACCCAGTACTTC,TRBJ2-5,-,-,TRBV10-2
CASSAQRSNQPQHF,TGTGCCAGCAGTGCACAGCGCAGCAATCAGCCCCAGCATTTT,TRBJ1-5,-,few,TRBV2
CASSSRLAGSYNEQFF,TGTGCCAGCAGCTCGCGACTAGCGGGAAGTTACAATGAGCAGTTCTTC,TRBJ2-1,TRBD2,-,TRBV9
CASRQDTRYGYTF,TGTGCCAGTAGGCAGGACACTCGCTATGGCTACACCTTC,TRBJ1-2,-,-,TRBV19
CASSDEFPAEQFF,TGTGCCAGCAGTGATGAATTCCCGGCTGAGCAGTTCTTC,TRBJ2-1,-,few,TRBV2
CASSPGQGAWQPQHF,TGTGCCAGCAGCCCTGGACAGGGGGCATGGCAGCCCCAGCATTTT,TRBJ1-5,TRBD1,-,TRBV28
CASSLKGGLTEAFF,TGTGCCAGCAGCTTGAAAGGGGGACTCACTGAAGCTTTCTTT,TRBJ1-1,-,-,TRBV5-4
CAFRLAGSTYEQYF,TGTGCCTTCAGACTAGCGGGGTCGACCTACGAGCAGTACTTC,TRBJ2-7,TRBD2,few,TRBV30
CASSRQGLNTGELFF,TGTGCCAGTAGTCGACAGGGATTGAACACCGGGGAGCTGTTTTTT,TRBJ2-2,TRBD1,few,TRBV19
CASSPGTVTSTDTQYF,TGTGCCAGCAGCCCAGGGACAGTGACTAGCACAGATACGCAGTATTTT,TRBJ2-3,TRBD1,-,TRBV9
CASSLASSSGEQYF,TGTGCCAGCAGCTTAGCGAGTAGCTCTGGGGAGCAGTACTTC,TRBJ2-7,-,-,TRBV7-8
CASSSPRVYEQYF,TGTGCCAGCAGTTCCCCCAGGGTTTACGAGCAGTACTTC,TRBJ2-7,-,-,TRBV27
CASRGTSGNTGELFF,TGTGCCAGCAGGGGAACTAGCGGGAACACCGGGGAGCTGTTTTTT,TRBJ2-2,TRBD2,-,TRBV2
CASSTGETQYF,TGTGCCAGTAGTACCGGGGAGACCCAGTACTTC,TRBJ2-5,-,-,TRBV19
CSVENSPDGLYGYTF,TGCAGCGTTGAAAATTCCCCGGACGGACTCTATGGCTACACCTTC,TRBJ1-2,-,-,TRBV29-1
CASSDGRLYSNQPQHF,TGTGCCAGCAGCGATGGACGGTTATATAGCAATCAGCCCCAGCATTTT,TRBJ1-5,-,once,TRBV7-8
CASSYPWGARTEAFF,TGTGCCAGCAGTTACCCGTGGGGGGCGCGGACTGAAGCTTTCTTT,TRBJ1-1,-,few,TRBV6-6
CASSLGRGEIYGYTF,TGTGCCAGCAGCTTGGGGAGGGGCGAGATCTATGGCTACACCTTC,TRBJ1-2,-,few,TRBV7-9
CASSLSSGLTQETQYF,TGTGCCAGCAGCCTATCTAGCGGACTGACCCAAGAGACCCAGTACTTC,TRBJ2-5,TRBD2,-,TRBV4-2
CASSVADRKLGNTIYF,TGTGCCAGCAGCGTAGCAGACAGAAAGCTTGGAAACACCATATATTTT,TRBJ1-3,-,once,TRBV9
CASSEYSSNYGYTF,TGTGCCAGCAGTGAATACAGTTCTAACTATGGCTACACCTTC,TRBJ1-2,-,-,TRBV25-1
CASSSTLRDRGNEQFF,TGTGCCAGCAGCTCCACACTCCGGGACAGGGGCAATGAGCAGTTCTTC,TRBJ2-1,TRBD1,-,TRBV28
CASSEGSQGGVWQFF,TGTGCCAGCAGTGAAGGAAGTCAGGGCGGAGTTTGGCAGTTCTTC,TRBJ2-1,-,medium-sized,TRBV2
CASSAGTAYEQYF,TGCGCCAGCAGCGCCGGGACAGCTTACGAGCAGTACTTC,TRBJ2-7,TRBD1,-,TRBV5-1
CASSPRSRGDEQFF,TGTGCCAGCTCACCACGGTCGAGGGGCGATGAGCAGTTCTTC,TRBJ2-1,-,-,TRBV18
CASSLRLAGGETQYF,TGTGCCAGCAGCTTGAGGCTAGCGGGAGGCGAGACCCAGTACTTC,TRBJ2-5,TRBD2,once,TRBV5-4